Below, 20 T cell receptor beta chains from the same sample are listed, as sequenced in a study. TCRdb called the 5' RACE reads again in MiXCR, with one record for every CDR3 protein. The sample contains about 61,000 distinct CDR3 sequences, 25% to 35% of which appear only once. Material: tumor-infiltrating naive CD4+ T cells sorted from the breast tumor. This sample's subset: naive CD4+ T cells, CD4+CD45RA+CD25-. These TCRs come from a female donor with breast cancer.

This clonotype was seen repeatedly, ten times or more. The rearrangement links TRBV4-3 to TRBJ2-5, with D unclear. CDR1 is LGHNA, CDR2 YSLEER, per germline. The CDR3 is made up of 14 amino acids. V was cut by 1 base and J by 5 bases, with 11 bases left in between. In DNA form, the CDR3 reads TGCGCCAGCAGCCAAGGCTCGCGTCGGGAGACCCAGTACTTC. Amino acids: CASSQGSRRETQYF.

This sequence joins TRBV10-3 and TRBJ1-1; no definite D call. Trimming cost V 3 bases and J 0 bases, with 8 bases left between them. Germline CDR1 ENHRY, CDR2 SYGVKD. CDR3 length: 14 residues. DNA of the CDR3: TGTGCCATCAGTGAACCGAACCTGAACACTGAAGCTTTCTTT. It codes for CAISEPNLNTEAFF.

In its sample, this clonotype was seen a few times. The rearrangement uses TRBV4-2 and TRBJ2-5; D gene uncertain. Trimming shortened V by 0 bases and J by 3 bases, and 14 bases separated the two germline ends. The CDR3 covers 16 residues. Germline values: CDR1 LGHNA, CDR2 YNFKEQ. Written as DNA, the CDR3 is TGTGCCAGCAGCCAAGATCTTGGCGGCGCAAAAGAGACCCAGTACTTC. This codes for CASSQDLGGAKETQYF.

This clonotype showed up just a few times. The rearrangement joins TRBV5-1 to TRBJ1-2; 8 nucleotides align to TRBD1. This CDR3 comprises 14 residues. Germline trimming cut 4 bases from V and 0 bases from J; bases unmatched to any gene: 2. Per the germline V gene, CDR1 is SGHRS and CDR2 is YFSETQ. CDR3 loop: CASSRDRSNYGYTF. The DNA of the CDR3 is TGCGCCAGCAGCCGGGACAGGTCTAACTATGGCTACACCTTC.

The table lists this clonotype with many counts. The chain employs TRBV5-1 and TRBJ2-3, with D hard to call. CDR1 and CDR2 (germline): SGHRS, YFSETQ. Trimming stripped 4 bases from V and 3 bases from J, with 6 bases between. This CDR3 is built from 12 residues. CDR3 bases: TGCGCCAGCAGCGACACTACAGATACGCAGTATTTT. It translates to CASSDTTDTQYF.

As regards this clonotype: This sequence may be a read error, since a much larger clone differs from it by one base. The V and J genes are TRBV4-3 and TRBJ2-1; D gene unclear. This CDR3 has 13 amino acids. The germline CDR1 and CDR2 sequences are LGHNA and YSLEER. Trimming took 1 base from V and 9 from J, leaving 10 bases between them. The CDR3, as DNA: TGCGCCAGCAGCCAAGCGGTATCAGCTGAGCAGTTCTTC. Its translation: CASSQAVSAEQFF.

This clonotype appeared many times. The CDR3: CASSDTSYYQPQHF. DNA for the CDR3: TGTGCCAGCTCGGACACTAGTTATTATCAGCCCCAGCATTTT. J is TRBJ1-5 and V is TRBV6-2 or TRBV6-3; TRBD1 is a possible D gene (5 bases). Trimming removed 8 bases at V and 5 bases at J, with 16 bases between. Germline loops: CDR1 MNHEY, CDR2 SVGEGT. The CDR3 covers 14 residues.

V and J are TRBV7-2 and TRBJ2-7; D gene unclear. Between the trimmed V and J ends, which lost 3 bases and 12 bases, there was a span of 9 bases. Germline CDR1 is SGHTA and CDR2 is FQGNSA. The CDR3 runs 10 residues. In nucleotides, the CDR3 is TGTGCCAGCAGCTTGGCCAGAACGTACTTC. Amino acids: CASSLARTYF. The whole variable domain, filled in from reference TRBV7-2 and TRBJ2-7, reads GAGVSQSPSNKVTEKGKDVELRCDPISGHTALYWYRQSLGQGLEFLIYFQGNSAPDKSGLPSDRFSAERTGGSVSTLTIQRTQQEDSAVYLCASSLARTYFGPGTRLTVT.

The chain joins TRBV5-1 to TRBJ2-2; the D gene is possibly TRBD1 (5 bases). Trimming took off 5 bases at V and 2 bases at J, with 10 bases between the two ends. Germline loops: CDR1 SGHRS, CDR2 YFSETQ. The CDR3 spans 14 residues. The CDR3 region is CASRQVPNTGELFF. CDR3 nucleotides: TGCGCCAGCAGACAGGTACCCAACACCGGGGAGCTGTTTTTT.

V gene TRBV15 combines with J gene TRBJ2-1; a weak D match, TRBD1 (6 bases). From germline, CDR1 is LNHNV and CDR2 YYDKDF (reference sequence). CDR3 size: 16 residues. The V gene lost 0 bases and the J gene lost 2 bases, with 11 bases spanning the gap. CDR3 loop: CATSREKDSTYNEQFF. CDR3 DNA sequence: TGTGCCACCAGCAGAGAAAAGGACAGTACCTACAATGAGCAGTTCTTC. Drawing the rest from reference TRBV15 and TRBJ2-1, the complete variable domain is DAMVIQNPRYQVTQFGKPVTLSCSQTLNHNVMYWYQQKSSQAPKLLFHYYDKDFNNEADTPDNFQSRRPNTSFCFLDIRSPGLGDTAMYLCATSREKDSTYNEQFFGPGTRLTVL.

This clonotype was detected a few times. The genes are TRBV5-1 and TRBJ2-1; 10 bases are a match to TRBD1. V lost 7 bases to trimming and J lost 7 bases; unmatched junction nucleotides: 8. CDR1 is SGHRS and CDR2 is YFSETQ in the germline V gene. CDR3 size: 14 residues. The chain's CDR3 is CASQLDRGGNEQFF. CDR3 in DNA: TGCGCCAGCCAATTGGACAGGGGGGGGAATGAGCAGTTCTTC.

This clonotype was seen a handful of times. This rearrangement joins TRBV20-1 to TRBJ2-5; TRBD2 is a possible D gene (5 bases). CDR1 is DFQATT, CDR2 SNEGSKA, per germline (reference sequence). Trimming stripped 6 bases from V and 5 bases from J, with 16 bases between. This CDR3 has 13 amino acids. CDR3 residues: CSAPQPGRETQYF. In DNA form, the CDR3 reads TGCAGTGCCCCTCAACCGGGAAGGGAGACCCAGTACTTC.

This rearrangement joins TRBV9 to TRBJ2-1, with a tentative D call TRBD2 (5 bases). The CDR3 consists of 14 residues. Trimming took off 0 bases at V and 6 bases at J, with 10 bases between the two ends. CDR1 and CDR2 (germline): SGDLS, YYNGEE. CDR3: CASSVEVEVNEQFF. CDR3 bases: TGTGCCAGCAGCGTAGAGGTGGAGGTCAATGAGCAGTTCTTC. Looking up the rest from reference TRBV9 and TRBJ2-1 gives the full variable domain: DSGVTQTPKHLITATGQRVTLRCSPRSGDLSVYWYQQSLDQGLQFLIQYYNGEERAKGNILERFSAQQFPDLHSELNLSSLELGDSALYFCASSVEVEVNEQFFGPGTRLTVL.

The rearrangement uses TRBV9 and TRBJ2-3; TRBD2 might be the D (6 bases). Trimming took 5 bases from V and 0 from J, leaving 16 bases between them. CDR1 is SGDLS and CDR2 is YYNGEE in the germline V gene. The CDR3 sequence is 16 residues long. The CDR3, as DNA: TGTGCCAGCAGTTTGACTAGGCTTACTAGCACAGATACGCAGTATTTT. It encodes CASSLTRLTSTDTQYF. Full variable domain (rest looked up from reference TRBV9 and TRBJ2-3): DSGVTQTPKHLITATGQRVTLRCSPRSGDLSVYWYQQSLDQGLQFLIQYYNGEERAKGNILERFSAQQFPDLHSELNLSSLELGDSALYFCASSLTRLTSTDTQYFGPGTRLTVL.

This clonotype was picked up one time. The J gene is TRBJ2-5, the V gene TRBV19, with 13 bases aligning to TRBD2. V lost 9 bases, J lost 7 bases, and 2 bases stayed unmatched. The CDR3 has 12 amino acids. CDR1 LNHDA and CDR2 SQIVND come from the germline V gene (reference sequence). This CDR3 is CASRLAGGTQYF. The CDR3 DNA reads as TGTGCCAGCCGACTAGCGGGAGGGACCCAGTACTTC.

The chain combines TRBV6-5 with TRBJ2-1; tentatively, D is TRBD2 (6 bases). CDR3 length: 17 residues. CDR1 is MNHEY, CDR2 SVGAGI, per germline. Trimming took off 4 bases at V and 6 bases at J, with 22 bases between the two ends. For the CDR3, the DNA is TGTGCCAGCAGTTTCCCTAGAGGACTACCGCGATCCAATGAGCAGTTCTTC. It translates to CASSFPRGLPRSNEQFF.

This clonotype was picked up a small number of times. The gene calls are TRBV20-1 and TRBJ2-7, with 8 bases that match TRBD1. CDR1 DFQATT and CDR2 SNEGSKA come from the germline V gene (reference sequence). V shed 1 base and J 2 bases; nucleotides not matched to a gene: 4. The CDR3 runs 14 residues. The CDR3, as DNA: TGCAGTGCTAGAGGTTTACAGGGGGCCTACGAGCAGTACTTC. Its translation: CSARGLQGAYEQYF.

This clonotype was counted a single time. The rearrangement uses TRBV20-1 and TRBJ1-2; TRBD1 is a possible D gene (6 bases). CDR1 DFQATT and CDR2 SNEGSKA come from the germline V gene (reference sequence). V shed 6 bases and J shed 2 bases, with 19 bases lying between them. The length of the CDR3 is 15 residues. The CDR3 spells CSANPPGHKNYGYTF. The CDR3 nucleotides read TGCAGTGCCAATCCTCCGGGACACAAAAACTATGGCTACACCTTC.

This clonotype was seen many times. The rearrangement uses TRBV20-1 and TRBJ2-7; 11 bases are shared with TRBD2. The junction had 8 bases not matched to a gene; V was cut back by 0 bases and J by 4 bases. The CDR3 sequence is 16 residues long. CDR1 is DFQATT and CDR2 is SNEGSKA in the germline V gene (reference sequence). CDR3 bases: TGCAGTGCTAGAGATAGCGGGAGGGCCCTCGTGTACGAGCAGTACTTC. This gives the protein CSARDSGRALVYEQYF.

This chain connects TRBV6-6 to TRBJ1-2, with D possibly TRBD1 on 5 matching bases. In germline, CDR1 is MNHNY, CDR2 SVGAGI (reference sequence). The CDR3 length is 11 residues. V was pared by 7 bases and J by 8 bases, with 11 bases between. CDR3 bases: TGTGCCAGCAATTCGCAGGGCGGCTACACCTTC. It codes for CASNSQGGYTF.